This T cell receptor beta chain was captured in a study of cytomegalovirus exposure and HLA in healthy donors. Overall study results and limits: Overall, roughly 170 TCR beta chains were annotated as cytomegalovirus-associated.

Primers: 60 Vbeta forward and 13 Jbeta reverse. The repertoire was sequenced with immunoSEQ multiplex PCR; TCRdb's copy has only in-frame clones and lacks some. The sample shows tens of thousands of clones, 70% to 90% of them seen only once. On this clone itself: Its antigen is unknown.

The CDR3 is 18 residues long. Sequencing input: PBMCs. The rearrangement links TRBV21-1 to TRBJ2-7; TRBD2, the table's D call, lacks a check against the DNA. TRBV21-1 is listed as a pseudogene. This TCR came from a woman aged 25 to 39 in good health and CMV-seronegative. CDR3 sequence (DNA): TGTGCCAGCAGCAAAAGGGGGGTCGAAGCGGGGGGTCCCTACGAGCAGTACTTC. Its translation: CASSKRGVEAGGPYEQYF.